The 5 T cell receptor beta chains reported below all come from one sample, sequenced in a study of molecular identifiers for immune sequencing clone quantification (dated by TCRdb to between 2018 and 2020). Library construction relied on PCR. Sequencing used a NextSeq 500. The raw public data were reprocessed by TCRdb itself: fastp quality trimming at Q25, MiXCR clonotype calling, in-frame beta chains only. Rows with one shared CDR3 protein collapse into an entry with the most common genes and DNA. For this sample the table gives roughly 300,000 distinct CDR3 sequences, of which roughly a quarter were detected only once. Jointly, the top ten make up roughly 0.7% of the sample. Sequenced sample: naive CD8+ T cells from blood, with Jurkat cell RNA spiked in. The cell subset or site label of this sample denotes: FACS-sorted CD8+CD4-CCR7+CD45RA+ naive T cells. The receptors here all came from a human donor in good health. Some libraries in this study had Jurkat cell RNA spiked in.

Worth noting for this clonotype: Given a much more abundant clone one base away, this may be a read error. No conserved phenylalanine or tryptophan ends this CDR3, so it is likely a read error. The chain links TRBV4-3 to TRBJ1-1, with 7 bases aligning to TRBD1. After removal of 0 bases from V and 7 bases from J, the junction contained 8 bases not matched to a gene. The CDR3 length is 15 residues. In germline, CDR1 is LGHNA, CDR2 YSLEER. CDR3 sequence: CASSQDFTGDLEAFS. The DNA for the CDR3 is TGCGCCAGCAGCCAAGATTTCACAGGGGATCTTGAAGCTTTCTCT.

This rearrangement joins TRBV4-3 to TRBJ2-1; 8 nucleotides line up with TRBD2. The V segment lost 0 bases and the J segment 2 bases; nucleotides outside the gene matches: 3. CDR1 and CDR2 from the germline V gene are LGHNA and YSLEER. The length of the CDR3 is 16 residues. The CDR3 nucleotides read TGCGCCAGCAGCCAAGACCAAGCGGGGGCCTACAATGAGCAGTTCTTC. It translates to CASSQDQAGAYNEQFF.

This clonotype has just a few counts. The CDR3 bases are TGCAGTGCTAGAGATGTCGACACCGGGGAGCTGTTTTTT. Protein: CSARDVDTGELFF. This sequence joins TRBV20-1 and TRBJ2-2; the D is unclear. Deletions cut 0 bases from V and 3 bases from J, with 5 bases between. Germline assignment: CDR1 DFQATT and CDR2 SNEGSKA (reference sequence). The CDR3 is 13 amino acids.

The chain recombines TRBV19 with TRBJ2-7; 7 positions agree with TRBD2. Per the germline V gene, CDR1 is LNHDA and CDR2 is SQIVND (reference sequence). With 3 bases clipped from V and 2 bases from J, the junction kept 7 bases outside the gene matches. The CDR3 consists of 15 residues. The CDR3 is CASSIEGGSAYEQYF. CDR3 bases: TGTGCCAGTAGTATTGAAGGCGGGAGCGCCTACGAGCAGTACTTC. Variable domain in full (rest from reference TRBV19 and TRBJ2-7): DGGITQSPKYLFRKEGQNVTLSCEQNLNHDAMYWYRQDPGQGLRLIYYSQIVNDFQKGDIAEGYSVSREKKESFPLTVTSAQKNPTAFYLCASSIEGGSAYEQYFGPGTRLTVT.

The V gene is TRBV7-9, the J gene TRBJ2-3; D call uncertain. The CDR3 loop spans 13 amino acids. Germline V gene sequence: CDR1 SEHNR, CDR2 FQNEAQ (reference sequence). V dropped 5 bases and J dropped 2 bases, with 8 bases sitting between them. For the CDR3, the DNA is TGTGCCAGCAGCCGTTATCCCACAGATACGCAGTATTTT. Its translation: CASSRYPTDTQYF. Complete variable domain (other parts from reference TRBV7-9 and TRBJ2-3): DTGVSQNPRHKITKRGQNVTFRCDPISEHNRLYWYRQTLGQGPEFLTYFQNEAQLEKSRLLSDRFSAERPKGSFSTLEIQRTEQGDSAMYLCASSRYPTDTQYFGPGTRLTVL.